Below, 10 T cell receptor beta chains from the same sample are listed, as sequenced in a study of CD8 T cells in Susac syndrome. The authors reverse transcribed roughly 0.5 to 1 ug RNA with random hexamers. TCRdb ran MiXCR on the immunoSEQ multiplex PCR reads and lists one entry per CDR3 protein. This table has fewer than 350,000 distinct CDR3 sequences, 90% to 95% appearing once. Sequencing was done on a sample of CD4+ T cells from PBMCs. These receptors all stem from a human donor with multiple sclerosis.

The chain combines TRBV24-1 with TRBJ2-7; no clear D. The germline CDR1 and CDR2 sequences are KGHDR and SFDVKD. With 7 bases removed from V and 4 bases from J, the gap between germline ends came to 13 bases. The CDR3 runs 13 residues. The CDR3 protein is CATSGSPSYEQYF. CDR3 DNA: TGTGCCACCAGCGGTTCGCCCAGTTACGAGCAGTACTTC.

The gene calls are TRBV7-6 and TRBJ2-4, with D possibly TRBD1 on 6 matching bases. Trimming removed 5 bases at V and 2 bases at J, with 22 bases between. The germline gives CDR1 SGHVS, CDR2 FNYEAQ. This CDR3 comprises 18 residues. The DNA of the CDR3 is TGTGCCAGCAGCGCTCGGGTTGGGGGCGAAGGTACCAAAAACATTCAGTACTTC. This encodes CASSARVGGEGTKNIQYF.

The chain is built from TRBV20-1 and TRBJ1-3; TRBD1 matches at 10 bases. The CDR3 has 15 residues. Germline lookup yields CDR1 DFQATT and CDR2 SNEGSKA (reference sequence). J lost 4 bases, V lost 6 bases, and 9 bases had no gene match. The CDR3 spells CSAASDRGLGNTIYF. CDR3 coding DNA: TGCAGTGCAGCCTCCGACAGGGGGCTAGGAAACACCATATATTTT.

This clonotype was recorded only once. The V and J genes are TRBV6-2 or TRBV6-3 and TRBJ2-1, with TRBD1 matching 9 bases. The CDR3 contains 20 residues. Trimming removed 2 bases from V and 8 bases from J; junction bases left unmatched: 22. The germline gives CDR1 MNHEY, CDR2 SVGEGT. CDR3 in amino acids: CASSYITRDRVVGLAHEQFF. CDR3 in DNA: TGTGCCAGCAGTTACATCACCCGGGACAGGGTCGTTGGGCTAGCCCATGAGCAGTTCTTC.

The CDR3 coding sequence is TGTGCCAGTAGAAGGACAGGGTCTTATGATGGCTACACCTTC. Its translation is CASRRTGSYDGYTF. The chain couples TRBV19 to TRBJ1-2, with TRBD1 identical over 8 bases. After removal of 6 bases from V and 6 bases from J, the junction contained 9 bases not matched to a gene. The length of the CDR3 is 14 residues. CDR1 and CDR2 from the germline V gene are LNHDA and SQIVND (reference sequence).

The rearrangement links TRBV6-1 to TRBJ1-2; D remains ambiguous. Germline CDR1 reads MNHNS; CDR2 reads SASEGT. The CDR3 length is 13 residues. Trimming pared 4 bases from V and 8 bases from J, leaving 14 bases between. For the CDR3, the DNA is TGTGCCAGCAGTGCGAGCCTGGGCCGAGGCTACACCTTC. The encoded protein is CASSASLGRGYTF.

V gene TRBV20-1 combines with J gene TRBJ2-2; 8 bases are a match to TRBD2. The CDR3 has 16 residues. Germline V gene data show CDR1 as DFQATT and CDR2 as SNEGSKA (reference sequence). V lost 1 base and J lost 0; bases outside the gene matches: 4. The CDR3: CSARGGTSPNTGELFF. The CDR3 DNA is TGCAGTGCTAGAGGGGGGACTAGTCCGAACACCGGGGAGCTGTTTTTT.

The J gene is TRBJ2-5, the V gene TRBV20-1, with TRBD2 as a possible D gene (5 bases). Trimming shortened V by 0 bases and J by 5 bases, and 13 bases separated the two germline ends. This CDR3 region has 14 residues. The germline V gene encodes CDR1 DFQATT and CDR2 SNEGSKA (reference sequence). The DNA of the CDR3 is TGCAGTGCTAGAGATATCGGGGAAGGGGAGACCCAGTACTTC. Protein product: CSARDIGEGETQYF.

This clonotype was picked up one time. This chain joins TRBV3-1 and TRBJ1-1, with TRBD1 matching 7 bases. The CDR3 totals 13 residues. In germline, CDR1 is LGHDT, CDR2 YNNKEL (reference sequence). Germline trimming cut 5 bases from V and 4 bases from J; bases unmatched to any gene: 4. The CDR3 nucleotides are TGTGCCAGCAGCAAACGGGACAGCACTGAAGCTTTCTTT. This gives the protein CASSKRDSTEAFF.

The rearrangement uses TRBV11-2 and TRBJ2-2; D not resolved. The CDR3 runs to 14 residues. Deletions cut 0 bases from V and 5 bases from J, with 7 bases between. Germline V CDR1 and CDR2: SGHAT, FQNNGV. The CDR3 sequence: CASSLDFRTGELFF. The CDR3 DNA reads as TGTGCCAGCAGCTTAGATTTCCGAACCGGGGAGCTGTTTTTT.